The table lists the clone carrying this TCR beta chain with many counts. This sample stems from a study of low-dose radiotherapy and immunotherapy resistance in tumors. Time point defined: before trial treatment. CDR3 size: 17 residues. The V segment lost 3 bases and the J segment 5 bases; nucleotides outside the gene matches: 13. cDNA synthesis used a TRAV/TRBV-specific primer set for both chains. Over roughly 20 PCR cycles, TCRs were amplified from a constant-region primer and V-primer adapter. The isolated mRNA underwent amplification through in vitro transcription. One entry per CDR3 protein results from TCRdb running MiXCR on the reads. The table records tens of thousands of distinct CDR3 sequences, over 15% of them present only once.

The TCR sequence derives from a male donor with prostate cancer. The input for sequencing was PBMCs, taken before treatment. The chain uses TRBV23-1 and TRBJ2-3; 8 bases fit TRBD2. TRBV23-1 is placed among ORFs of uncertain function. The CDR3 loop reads CASSQVRTSGLEDTQYF. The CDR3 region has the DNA TGCGCCAGCAGTCAGGTTCGCACTAGCGGTCTAGAAGATACGCAGTATTTT.